The sequence of this T cell receptor (beta chain) was determined in a study of cytomegalovirus exposure and HLA in healthy donors. Study-wide results and caveats: Cytomegalovirus status was reportedly diagnosed by the classifier with high sensitivity and specificity. Most TCR sequences were rare, but some public TCRs occurred in many donors. HLA alleles showed associations with some 15,000 TCR beta sequences in a later analysis, at a 0.05 false discovery rate. In vitro confirmation showed a few CMV-associated chains to be CMV antigen specific.

Germline V gives CDR1 MDHEN, CDR2 SYDVKM. The CDR3 length is 13 residues. Trimming cost V 8 bases and J 4 bases; bases outside gene matches: 6. The PCR contained 60 Vbeta and 13 Jbeta primers. This table comes from immunoSEQ multiplex PCR, and its TCRdb copy is limited to in-frame clones, with some not included. The sample has 160,000 or so clones, 86% seen once. Worth noting for this clone: The antigen is unknown.

The sample comprised PBMCs. The genes are TRBV28 and TRBJ2-7; 9 nucleotides agree with TRBD1. The sequence came from a woman aged 18-29 years in good health and CMV-seronegative. DNA for the CDR3: TGTGCCAGCGCCGGGACAGGGAGGTACGAGCAGTACTTC. Residues: CASAGTGRYEQYF. Full variable domain (remainder filled in from reference TRBV28 and TRBJ2-7): DVKVTQSSRYLVKRTGEKVFLECVQDMDHENMFWYRQDPGLGLRLIYFSYDVKMKEKGDIPEGYSVSREKKERFSLILESASTNQTSMYLCASAGTGRYEQYFGPGTRLTVT.